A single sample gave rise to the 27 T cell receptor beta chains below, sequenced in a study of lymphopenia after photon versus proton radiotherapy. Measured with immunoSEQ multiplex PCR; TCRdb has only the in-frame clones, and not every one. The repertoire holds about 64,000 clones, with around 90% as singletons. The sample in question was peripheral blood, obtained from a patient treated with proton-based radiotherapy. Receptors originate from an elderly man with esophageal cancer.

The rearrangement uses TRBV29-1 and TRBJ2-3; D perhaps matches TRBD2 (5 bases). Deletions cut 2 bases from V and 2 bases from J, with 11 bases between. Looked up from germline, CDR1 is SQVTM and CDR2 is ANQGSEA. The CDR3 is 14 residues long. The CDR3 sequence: CSVESVGLTDTQYF. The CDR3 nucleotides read TGCAGCGTTGAATCTGTAGGACTCACAGATACGCAGTATTTT.

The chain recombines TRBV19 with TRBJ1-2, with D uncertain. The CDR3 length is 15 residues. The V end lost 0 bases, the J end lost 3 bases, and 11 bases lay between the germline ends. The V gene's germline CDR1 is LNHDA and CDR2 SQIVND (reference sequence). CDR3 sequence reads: CASSIERSGDYGYTF. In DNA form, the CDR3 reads TGTGCCAGTAGTATAGAGAGGAGTGGGGACTATGGCTACACCTTC.

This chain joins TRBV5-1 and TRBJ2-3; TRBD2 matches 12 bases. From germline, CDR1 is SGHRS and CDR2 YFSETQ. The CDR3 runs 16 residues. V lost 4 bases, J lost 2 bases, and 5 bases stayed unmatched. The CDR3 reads CASSLGLAGTTDTQYF. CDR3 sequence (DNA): TGCGCCAGCAGCCTCGGACTAGCGGGGACCACAGATACGCAGTATTTT.

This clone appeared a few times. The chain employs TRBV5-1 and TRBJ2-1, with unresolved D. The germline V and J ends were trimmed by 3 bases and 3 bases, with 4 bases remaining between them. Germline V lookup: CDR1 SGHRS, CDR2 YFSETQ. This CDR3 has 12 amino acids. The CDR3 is CASSSNYNEQFF. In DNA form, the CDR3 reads TGCGCCAGCAGCTCCAACTACAATGAGCAGTTCTTC.

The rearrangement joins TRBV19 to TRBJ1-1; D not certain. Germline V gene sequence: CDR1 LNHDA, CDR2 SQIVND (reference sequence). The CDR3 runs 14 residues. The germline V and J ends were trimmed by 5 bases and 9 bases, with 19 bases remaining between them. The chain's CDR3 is CASSESPDGTQAFF. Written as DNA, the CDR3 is TGTGCCAGTAGTGAGAGTCCGGACGGTACCCAAGCTTTCTTT.

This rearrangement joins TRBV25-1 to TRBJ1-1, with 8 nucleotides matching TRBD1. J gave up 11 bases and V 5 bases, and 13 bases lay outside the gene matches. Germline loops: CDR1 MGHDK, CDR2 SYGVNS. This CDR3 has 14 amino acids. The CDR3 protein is CASSLQGGRIGAFF. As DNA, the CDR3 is TGTGCCAGCAGTCTACAGGGGGGGCGTATTGGGGCTTTCTTT.

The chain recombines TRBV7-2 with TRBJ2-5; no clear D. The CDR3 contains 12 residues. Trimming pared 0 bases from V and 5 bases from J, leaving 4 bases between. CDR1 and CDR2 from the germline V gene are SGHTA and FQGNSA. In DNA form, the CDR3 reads TGTGCCAGCAGCTTAGCGCCCGAGACCCAGTACTTC. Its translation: CASSLAPETQYF.

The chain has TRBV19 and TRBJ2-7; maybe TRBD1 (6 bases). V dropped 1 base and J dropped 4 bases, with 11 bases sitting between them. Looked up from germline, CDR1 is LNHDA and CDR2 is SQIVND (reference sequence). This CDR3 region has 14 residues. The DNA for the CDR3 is TGTGCCAGTAGTATAGGTGCCAGGGGATACGAGCAGTACTTC. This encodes CASSIGARGYEQYF. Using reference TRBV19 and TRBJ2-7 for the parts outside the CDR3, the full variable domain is DGGITQSPKYLFRKEGQNVTLSCEQNLNHDAMYWYRQDPGQGLRLIYYSQIVNDFQKGDIAEGYSVSREKKESFPLTVTSAQKNPTAFYLCASSIGARGYEQYFGPGTRLTVT.

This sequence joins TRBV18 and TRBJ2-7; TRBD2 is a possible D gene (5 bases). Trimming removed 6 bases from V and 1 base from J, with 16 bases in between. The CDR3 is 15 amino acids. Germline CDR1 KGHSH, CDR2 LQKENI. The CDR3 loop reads CASSPNKADSYEQYF. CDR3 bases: TGTGCCAGCTCCCCTAATAAAGCGGATTCCTACGAGCAGTACTTC.

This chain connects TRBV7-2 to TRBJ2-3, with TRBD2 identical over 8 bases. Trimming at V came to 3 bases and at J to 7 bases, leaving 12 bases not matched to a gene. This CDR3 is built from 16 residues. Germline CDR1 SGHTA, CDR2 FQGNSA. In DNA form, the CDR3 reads TGTGCCAGCAGCTTTTCCGCCAGCGGGAGCTGGAATACGCAGTATTTT. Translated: CASSFSASGSWNTQYF.

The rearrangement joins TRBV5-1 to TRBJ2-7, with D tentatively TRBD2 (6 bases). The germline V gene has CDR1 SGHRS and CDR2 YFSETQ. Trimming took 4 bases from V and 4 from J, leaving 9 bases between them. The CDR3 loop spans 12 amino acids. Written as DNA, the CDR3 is TGCGCCAGCAGCCAGGAGGGTTACGAGCAGTACTTC. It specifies CASSQEGYEQYF.

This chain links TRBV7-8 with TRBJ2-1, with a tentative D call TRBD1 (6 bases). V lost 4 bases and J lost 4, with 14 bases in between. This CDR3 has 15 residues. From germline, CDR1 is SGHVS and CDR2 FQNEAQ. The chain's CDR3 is CASSYRTESYNEQFF. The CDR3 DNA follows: TGTGCCAGCAGCTACCGGACAGAGAGTTACAATGAGCAGTTCTTC.

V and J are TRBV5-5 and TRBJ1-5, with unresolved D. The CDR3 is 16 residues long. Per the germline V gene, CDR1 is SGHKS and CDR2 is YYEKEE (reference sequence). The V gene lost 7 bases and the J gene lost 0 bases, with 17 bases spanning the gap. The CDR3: CASRVTRRFSNQPQHF. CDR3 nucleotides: TGTGCCAGCCGCGTGACCAGGCGGTTTAGCAATCAGCCCCAGCATTTT.

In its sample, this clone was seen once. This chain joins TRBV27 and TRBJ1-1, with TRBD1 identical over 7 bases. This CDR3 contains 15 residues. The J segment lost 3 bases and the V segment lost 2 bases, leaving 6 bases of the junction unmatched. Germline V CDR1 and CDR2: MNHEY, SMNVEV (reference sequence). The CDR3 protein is CASSLTTGSYTEAFF. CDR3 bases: TGTGCCAGCAGTTTAACGACAGGGTCGTACACTGAAGCTTTCTTT.

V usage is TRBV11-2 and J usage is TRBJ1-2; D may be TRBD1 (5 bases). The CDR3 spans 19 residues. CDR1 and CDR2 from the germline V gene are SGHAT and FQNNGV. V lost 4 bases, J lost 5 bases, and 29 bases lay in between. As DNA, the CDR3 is TGTGCCAGCAGCTCCATCCGGGGCGGCCCCGGGGGTATTCGTTATGGCTACACCTTC. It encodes CASSSIRGGPGGIRYGYTF.

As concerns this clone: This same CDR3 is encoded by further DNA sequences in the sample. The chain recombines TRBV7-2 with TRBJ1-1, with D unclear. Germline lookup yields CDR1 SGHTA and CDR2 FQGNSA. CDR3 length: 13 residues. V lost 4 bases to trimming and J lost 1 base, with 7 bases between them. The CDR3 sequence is CASSSDWNTEAFF. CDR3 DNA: TGTGCCAGCAGCTCAGACTGGAACACTGAAGCTTTCTTT. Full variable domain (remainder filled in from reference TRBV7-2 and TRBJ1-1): GAGVSQSPSNKVTEKGKDVELRCDPISGHTALYWYRQSLGQGLEFLIYFQGNSAPDKSGLPSDRFSAERTGGSVSTLTIQRTQQEDSAVYLCASSSDWNTEAFFGQGTRLTVV.

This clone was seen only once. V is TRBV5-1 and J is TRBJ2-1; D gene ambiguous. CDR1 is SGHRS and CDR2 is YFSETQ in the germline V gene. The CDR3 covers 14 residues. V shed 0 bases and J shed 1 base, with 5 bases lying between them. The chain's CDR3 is CASSLEGSYNEQFF. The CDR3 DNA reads TGCGCCAGCAGCTTGGAAGGGTCCTACAATGAGCAGTTCTTC. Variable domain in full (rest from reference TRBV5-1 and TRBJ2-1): KAGVTQTPRYLIKTRGQQVTLSCSPISGHRSVSWYQQTPGQGLQFLFEYFSETQRNKGNFPGRFSGRQFSNSRSEMNVSTLELGDSALYLCASSLEGSYNEQFFGPGTRLTVL.

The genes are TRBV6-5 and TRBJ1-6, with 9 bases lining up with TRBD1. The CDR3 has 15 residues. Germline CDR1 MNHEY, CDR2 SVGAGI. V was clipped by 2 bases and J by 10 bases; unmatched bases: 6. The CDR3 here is CASSYGGQGGSPLHF. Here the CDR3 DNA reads TGTGCCAGCAGTTACGGGGGACAGGGCGGATCACCCCTCCACTTT.

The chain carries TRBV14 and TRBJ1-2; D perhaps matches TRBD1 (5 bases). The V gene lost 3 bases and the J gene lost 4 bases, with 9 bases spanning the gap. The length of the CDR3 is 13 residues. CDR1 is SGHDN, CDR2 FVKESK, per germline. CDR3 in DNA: TGTGCCAGCAGCCAGTACGGGGGCTATGGCTACACCTTC. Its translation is CASSQYGGYGYTF.

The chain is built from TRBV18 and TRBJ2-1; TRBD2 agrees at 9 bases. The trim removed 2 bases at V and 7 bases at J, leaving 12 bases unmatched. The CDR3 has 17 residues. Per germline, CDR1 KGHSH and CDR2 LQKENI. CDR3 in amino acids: CASSPRRAGGPVNEQFF. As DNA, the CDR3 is TGTGCCAGCTCACCAAGAAGGGCGGGAGGGCCAGTTAATGAGCAGTTCTTC.

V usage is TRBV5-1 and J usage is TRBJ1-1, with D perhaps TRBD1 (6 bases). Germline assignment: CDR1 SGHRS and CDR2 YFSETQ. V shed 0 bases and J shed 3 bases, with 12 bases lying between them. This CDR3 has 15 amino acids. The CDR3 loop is CASSLAGAGYTEAFF. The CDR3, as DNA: TGCGCCAGCAGCTTGGCAGGGGCAGGGTACACTGAAGCTTTCTTT.

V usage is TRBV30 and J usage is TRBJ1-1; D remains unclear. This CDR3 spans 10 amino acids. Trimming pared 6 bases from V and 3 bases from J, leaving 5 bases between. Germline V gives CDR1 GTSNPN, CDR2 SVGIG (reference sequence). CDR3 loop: CACRHTEAFF. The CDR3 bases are TGTGCCTGCAGGCACACTGAAGCTTTCTTT.

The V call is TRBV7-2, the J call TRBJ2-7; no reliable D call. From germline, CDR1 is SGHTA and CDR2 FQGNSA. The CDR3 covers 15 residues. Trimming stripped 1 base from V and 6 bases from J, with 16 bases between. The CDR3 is CASSLDPTPAREQYF. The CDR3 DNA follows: TGTGCCAGCAGCTTAGACCCGACACCGGCCCGCGAGCAGTACTTC.

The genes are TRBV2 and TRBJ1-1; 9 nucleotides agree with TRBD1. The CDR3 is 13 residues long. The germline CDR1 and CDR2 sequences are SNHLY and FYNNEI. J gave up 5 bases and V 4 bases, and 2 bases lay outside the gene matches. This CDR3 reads CASSGDRETEAFF. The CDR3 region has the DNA TGTGCCAGCAGTGGGGACAGGGAAACTGAAGCTTTCTTT.

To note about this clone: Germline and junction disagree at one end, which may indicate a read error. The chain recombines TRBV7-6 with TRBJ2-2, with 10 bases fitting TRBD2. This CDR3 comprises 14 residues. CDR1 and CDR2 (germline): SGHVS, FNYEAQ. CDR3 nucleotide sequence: TGTGCCAGCAGCATAGCGGGGGGTACCGGGGAGCTGTTTTTT. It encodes CASSIAGGTGELFF. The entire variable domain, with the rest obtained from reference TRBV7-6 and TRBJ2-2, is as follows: GAGVSQSPRYKVTKRGQDVALRCDPISGHVSLYWYRQALGQGPEFLTYFNYEAQQDKSGLPNDRFSAERPEGSISTLTIQRTEQRDSAMYRCASSIAGGTGELFFGEGSRLTVL.

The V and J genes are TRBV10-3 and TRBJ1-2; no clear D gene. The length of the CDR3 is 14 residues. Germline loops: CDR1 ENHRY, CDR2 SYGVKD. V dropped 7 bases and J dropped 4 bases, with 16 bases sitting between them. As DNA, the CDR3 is TGTGCCATCACCAATGACCCCCAATCCTATGGCTACACCTTC. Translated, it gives CAITNDPQSYGYTF.

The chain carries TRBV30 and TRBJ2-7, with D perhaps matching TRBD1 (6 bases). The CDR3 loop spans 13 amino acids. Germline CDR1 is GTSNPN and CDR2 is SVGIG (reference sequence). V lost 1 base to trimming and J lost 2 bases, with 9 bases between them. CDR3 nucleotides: TGTGCCTGGAGTGCGGGGACAACCTACGAGCAGTACTTC. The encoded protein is CAWSAGTTYEQYF.